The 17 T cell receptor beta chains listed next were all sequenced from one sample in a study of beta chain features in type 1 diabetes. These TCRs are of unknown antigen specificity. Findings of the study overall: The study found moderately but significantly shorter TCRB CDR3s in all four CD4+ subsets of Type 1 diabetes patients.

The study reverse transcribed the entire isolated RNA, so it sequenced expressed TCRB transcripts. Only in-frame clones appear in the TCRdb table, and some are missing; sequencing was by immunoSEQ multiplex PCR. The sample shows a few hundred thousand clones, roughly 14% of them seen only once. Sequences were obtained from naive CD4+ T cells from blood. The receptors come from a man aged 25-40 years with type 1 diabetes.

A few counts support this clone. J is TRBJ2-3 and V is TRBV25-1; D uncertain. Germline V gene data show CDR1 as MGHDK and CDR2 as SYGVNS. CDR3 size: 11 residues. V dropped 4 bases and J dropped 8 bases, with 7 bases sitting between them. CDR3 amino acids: CASSGGATQYF. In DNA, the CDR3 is TGTGCCAGCAGTGGCGGCGCTACGCAGTATTTT.

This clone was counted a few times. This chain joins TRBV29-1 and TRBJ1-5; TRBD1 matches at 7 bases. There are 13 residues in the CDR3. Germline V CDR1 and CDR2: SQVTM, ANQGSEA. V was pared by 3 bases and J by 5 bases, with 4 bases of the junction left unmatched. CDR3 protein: CSVEGTGDQPQHF. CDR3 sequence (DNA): TGCAGCGTTGAGGGAACAGGGGATCAGCCCCAGCATTTT.

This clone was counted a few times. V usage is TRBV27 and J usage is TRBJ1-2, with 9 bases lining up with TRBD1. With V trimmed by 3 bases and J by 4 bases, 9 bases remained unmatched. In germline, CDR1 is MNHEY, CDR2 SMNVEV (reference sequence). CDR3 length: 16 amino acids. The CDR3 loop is CASSFIYGTGSYGYTF. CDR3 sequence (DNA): TGTGCCAGCAGTTTTATCTATGGGACAGGGTCCTATGGCTACACCTTC.

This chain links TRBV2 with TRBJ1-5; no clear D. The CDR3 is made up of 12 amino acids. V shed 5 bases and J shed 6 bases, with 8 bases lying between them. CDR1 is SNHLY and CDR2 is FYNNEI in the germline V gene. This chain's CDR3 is CASSLEGQPQHF. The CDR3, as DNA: TGTGCCAGCAGTCTTGAGGGTCAGCCCCAGCATTTT.

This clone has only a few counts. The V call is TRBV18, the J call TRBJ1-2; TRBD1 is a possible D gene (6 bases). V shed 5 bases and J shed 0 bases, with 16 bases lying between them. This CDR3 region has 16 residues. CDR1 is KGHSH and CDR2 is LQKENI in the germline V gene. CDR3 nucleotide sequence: TGTGCCAGCTCATCCCTGGACAGTCCGTCTAACTATGGCTACACCTTC. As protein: CASSSLDSPSNYGYTF.

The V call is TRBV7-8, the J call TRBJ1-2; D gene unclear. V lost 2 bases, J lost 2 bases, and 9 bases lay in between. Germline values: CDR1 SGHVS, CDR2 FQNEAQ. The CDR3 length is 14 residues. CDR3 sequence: CASSLRQENYGYTF. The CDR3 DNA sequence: TGTGCCAGCAGCTTAAGGCAGGAAAACTATGGCTACACCTTC.

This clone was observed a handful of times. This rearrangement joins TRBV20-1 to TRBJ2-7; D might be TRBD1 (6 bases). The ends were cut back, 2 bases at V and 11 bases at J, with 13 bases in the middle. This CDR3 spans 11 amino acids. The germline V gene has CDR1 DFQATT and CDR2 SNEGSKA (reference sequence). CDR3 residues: CSARLGALEYF. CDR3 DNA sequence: TGCAGTGCTAGATTGGGGGCCCTAGAGTACTTC.

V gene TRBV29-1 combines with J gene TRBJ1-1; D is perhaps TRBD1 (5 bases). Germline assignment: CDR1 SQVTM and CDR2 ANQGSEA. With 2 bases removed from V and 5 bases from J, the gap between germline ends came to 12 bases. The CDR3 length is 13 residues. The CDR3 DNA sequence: TGCAGCGTTGAACGTCTGGGGGGGACTGAAGCTTTCTTT. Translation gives CSVERLGGTEAFF.

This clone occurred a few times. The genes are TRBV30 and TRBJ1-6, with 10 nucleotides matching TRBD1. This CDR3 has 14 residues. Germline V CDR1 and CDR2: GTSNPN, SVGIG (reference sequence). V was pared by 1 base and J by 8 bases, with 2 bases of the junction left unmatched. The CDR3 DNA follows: TGTGCCTGGAGTGCCGGGACAGGGGATTCACCCCTCCACTTT. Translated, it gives CAWSAGTGDSPLHF.

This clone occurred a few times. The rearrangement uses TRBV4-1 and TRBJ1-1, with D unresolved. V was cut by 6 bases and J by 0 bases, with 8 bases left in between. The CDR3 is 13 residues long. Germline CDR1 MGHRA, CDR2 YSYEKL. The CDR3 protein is CASSWALNTEAFF. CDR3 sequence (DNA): TGCGCCAGCAGTTGGGCCTTGAACACTGAAGCTTTCTTT.

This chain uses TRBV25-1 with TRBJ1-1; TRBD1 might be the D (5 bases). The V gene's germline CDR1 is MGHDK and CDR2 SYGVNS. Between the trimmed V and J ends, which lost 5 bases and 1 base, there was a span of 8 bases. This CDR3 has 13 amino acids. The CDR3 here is CASSLQENTEAFF. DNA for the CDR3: TGTGCCAGCAGTCTACAGGAGAACACTGAAGCTTTCTTT.

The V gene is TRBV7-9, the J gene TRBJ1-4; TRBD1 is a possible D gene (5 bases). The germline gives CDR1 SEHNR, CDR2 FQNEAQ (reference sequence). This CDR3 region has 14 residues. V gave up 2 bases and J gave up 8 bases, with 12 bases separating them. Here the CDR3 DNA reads TGTGCCAGCAGCTTAAGGCAGGGTGGCGAAAAACTGTTTTTT. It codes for CASSLRQGGEKLFF.

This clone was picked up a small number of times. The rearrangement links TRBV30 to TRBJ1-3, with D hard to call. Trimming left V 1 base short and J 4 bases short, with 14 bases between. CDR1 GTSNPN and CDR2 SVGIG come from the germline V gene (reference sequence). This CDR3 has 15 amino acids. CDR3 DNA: TGTGCCTGGAGTGAAAGACCGTTCGGGGGAAACACCATATATTTT. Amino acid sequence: CAWSERPFGGNTIYF.

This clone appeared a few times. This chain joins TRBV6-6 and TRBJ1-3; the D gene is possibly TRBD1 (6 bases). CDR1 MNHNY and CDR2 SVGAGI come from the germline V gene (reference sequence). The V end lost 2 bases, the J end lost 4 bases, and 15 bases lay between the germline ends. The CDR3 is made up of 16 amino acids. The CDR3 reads CASSYDRRKGGNTIYF. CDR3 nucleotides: TGTGCCAGCAGTTACGACAGGCGCAAAGGGGGAAACACCATATATTTT.

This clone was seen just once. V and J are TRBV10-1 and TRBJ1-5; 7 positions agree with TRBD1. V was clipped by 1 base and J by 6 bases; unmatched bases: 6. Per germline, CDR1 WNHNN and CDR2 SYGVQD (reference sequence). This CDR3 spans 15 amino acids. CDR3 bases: TGCGCCAGCAGTGAGTTCCAGGGGGTAGCTCAGCCCCAGCATTTT. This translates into CASSEFQGVAQPQHF.

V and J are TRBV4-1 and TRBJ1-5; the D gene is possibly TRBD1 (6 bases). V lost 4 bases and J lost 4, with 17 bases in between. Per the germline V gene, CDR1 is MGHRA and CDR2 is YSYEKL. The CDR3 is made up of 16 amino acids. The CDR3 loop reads CASSPLPGQQNQPQHF. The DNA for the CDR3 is TGCGCCAGCAGCCCCCTGCCCGGACAGCAGAATCAGCCCCAGCATTTT.

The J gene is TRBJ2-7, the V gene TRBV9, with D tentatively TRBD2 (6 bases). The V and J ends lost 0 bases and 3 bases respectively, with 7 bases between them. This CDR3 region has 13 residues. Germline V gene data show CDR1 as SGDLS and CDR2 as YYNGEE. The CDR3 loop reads CASSVVGGYEQYF. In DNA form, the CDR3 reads TGTGCCAGCAGCGTAGTGGGGGGCTACGAGCAGTACTTC.